Given below is one TCR beta chain in context. Its antigen is unidentified. No donor had fewer than one pre-ART PBMC sample or fewer than two post-ART PBMC samples. These data belong to a study of long-term antiretroviral therapy in people with HIV. Study summary: It was about a decade before the 2015 immediate-ART recommendation that the earliest samples were taken.

The assay, immunoSEQ v3.0, was run at survey level. The assay was immunoSEQ multiplex PCR, and TCRdb's table has in-frame clones only and misses some. There are 25,000 to 35,000 clones in the sample; roughly 96% occur only once, and 2.4% lies in the top ten. Study-wide findings and caveats: Clones that had undergone expansion before ART dominated the repertoire at all time points. Increased diversity was seen after ART, yet it remained lower than in transplant donor controls.

The CDR3 sequence is 13 residues long. The V and J ends lost 6 bases and 5 bases respectively, with 13 bases between them. Germline lookup yields CDR1 SGDLS and CDR2 YYNGEE. V and J are TRBV9 and TRBJ2-3; no definite D call. The material sequenced was unsorted PBMCs, taken roughly 6.4 years after starting antiretroviral therapy. The sequence was collected from a man aged 30 to 45 with HIV. The CDR3 DNA is TGTGCCAGCACTGGGGTGTCAGGAGATACGCAGTATTTT. Translated, it gives CASTGVSGDTQYF.